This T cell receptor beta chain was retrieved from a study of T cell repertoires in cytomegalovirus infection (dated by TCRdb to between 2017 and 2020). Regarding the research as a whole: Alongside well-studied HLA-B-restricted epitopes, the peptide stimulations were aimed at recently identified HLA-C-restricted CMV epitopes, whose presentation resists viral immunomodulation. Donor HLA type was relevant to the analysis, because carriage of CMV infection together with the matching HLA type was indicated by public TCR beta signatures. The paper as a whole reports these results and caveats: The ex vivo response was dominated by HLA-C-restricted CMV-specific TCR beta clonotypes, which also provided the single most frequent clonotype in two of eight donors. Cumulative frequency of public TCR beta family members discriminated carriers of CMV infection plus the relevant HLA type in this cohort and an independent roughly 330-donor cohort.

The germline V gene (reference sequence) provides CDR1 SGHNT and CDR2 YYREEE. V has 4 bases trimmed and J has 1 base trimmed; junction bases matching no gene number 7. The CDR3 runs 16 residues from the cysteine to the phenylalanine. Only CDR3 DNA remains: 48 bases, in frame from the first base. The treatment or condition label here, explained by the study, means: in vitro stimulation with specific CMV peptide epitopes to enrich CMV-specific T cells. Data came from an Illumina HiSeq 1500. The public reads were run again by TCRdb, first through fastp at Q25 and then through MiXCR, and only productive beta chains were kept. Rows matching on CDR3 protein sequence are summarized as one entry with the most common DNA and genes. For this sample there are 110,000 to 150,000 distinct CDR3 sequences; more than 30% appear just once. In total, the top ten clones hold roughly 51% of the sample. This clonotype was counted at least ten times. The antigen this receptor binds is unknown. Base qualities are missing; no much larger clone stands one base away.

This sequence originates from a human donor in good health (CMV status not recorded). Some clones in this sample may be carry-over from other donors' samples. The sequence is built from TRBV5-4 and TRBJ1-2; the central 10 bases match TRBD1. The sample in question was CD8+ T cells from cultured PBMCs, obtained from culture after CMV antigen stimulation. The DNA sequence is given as TGTGCCAGCAGCCCCGGGACAGGGGATCTTAACTATGGCTACACCTTC. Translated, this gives CASSPGTGDLNYGYTF.